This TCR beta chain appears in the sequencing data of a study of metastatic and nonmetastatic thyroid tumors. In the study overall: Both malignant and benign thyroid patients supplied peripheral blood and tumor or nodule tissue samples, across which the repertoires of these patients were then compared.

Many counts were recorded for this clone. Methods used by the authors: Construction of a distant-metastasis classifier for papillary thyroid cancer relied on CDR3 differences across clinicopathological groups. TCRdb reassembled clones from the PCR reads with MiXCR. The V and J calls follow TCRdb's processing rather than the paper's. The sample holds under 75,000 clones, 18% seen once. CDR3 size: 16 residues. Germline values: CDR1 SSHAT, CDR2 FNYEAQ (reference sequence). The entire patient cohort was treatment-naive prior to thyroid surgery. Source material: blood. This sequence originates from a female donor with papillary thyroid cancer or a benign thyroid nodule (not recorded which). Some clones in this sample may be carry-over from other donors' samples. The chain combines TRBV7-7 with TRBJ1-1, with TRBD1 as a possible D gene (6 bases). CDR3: CANSLAPGHPNTEAFF. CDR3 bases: TGTGCTAACAGCTTAGCCCCGGGACACCCGAACACTGAAGCTTTCTTT.